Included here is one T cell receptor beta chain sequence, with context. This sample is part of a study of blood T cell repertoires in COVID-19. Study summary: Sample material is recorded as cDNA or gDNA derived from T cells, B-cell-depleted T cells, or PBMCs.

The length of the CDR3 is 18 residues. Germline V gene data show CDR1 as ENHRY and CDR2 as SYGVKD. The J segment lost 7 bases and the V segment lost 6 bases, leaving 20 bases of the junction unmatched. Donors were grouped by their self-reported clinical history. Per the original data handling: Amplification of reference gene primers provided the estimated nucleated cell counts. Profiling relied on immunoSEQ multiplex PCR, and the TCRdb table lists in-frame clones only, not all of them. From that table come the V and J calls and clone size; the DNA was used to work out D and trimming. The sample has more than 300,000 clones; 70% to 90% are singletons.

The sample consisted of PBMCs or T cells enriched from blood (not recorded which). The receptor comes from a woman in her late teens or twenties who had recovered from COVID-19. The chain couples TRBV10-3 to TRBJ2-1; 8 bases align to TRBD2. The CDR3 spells CAIRAPGGQTRFWNEQFF. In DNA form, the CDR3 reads TGTGCCATCAGAGCCCCGGGAGGGCAGACAAGATTTTGGAATGAGCAGTTCTTC.